A selection of T cell receptor beta chains follows, all from one sample in a study of lymphopenia after photon versus proton radiotherapy. TCRdb's table, derived via immunoSEQ multiplex PCR, lists solely in-frame clones and lacks some. The sample consists of some 45,000 clones, over 80% of them appearing once. The sequencing used peripheral blood, collected from a patient treated with proton-based radiotherapy. The receptors stem from a woman in her 70s with pancreatic cancer. Each CDR3 is given with its conserved first and last residue. D genes are given only for firm matches. Some rows mark clone size as missing; the rest say once, few, many or name a class of expanded clone.

D gene	V gene	clone size	J gene	CDR3 protein	CDR3 DNA
.	TRBV7-6	.	TRBJ2-2	CASRGDRVTGELFF	TGTGCCAGCAGAGGGGACCGGGTCACCGGGGAGCTGTTTTTT
.	TRBV4-2	.	TRBJ2-1	CASSLIVGYNEQFF	TGTGCCAGCAGCCTAATAGTCGGCTACAATGAGCAGTTCTTC
TRBD1	TRBV7-8	.	TRBJ2-4	CASSSRDRAKNIQYF	TGTGCCAGCAGCAGCCGGGACAGAGCCAAAAACATTCAGTACTTC
.	TRBV5-1	.	TRBJ2-5	CASSLAGGTAQETQYF	TGCGCCAGCAGCTTGGCCGGGGGGACAGCTCAAGAGACCCAGTACTTC
.	TRBV27	.	TRBJ2-7	CASSFRQSYEQYF	TGTGCCAGCAGTTTTCGTCAGTCCTACGAGCAGTACTTC
.	TRBV28	.	TRBJ1-1	CASSLQFPGSDGTEAFF	TGTGCCAGCAGTTTGCAATTTCCGGGATCCGATGGCACTGAAGCTTTCTTT
.	TRBV2	.	TRBJ2-3	CASSLFGGEVGDTQYF	TGTGCCAGCAGTCTATTTGGAGGGGAGGTCGGAGATACGCAGTATTTT
TRBD2	TRBV9	.	TRBJ2-5	CASSLRTSGVETQYF	TGTGCCAGCAGCCTGCGGACTAGCGGAGTGGAGACCCAGTACTTC
.	TRBV7-9	.	TRBJ2-7	CASSGAALISLGMYEQYF	TGTGCCAGCAGCGGGGCCGCTCTTATATCGTTGGGGATGTACGAGCAGTACTTC
TRBD2	TRBV7-3	.	TRBJ2-2	CASRNSGGSGSANTGELFF	TGTGCCAGCAGAAATAGCGGCGGTAGCGGGAGTGCGAACACCGGGGAGCTGTTTTTT
.	TRBV5-1	few	TRBJ2-5	CASRWTPNSQETQYF	TGCGCCAGCAGATGGACCCCTAACTCACAAGAGACCCAGTACTTC
TRBD1	TRBV5-1	.	TRBJ1-6	CASSMDRGNSPLHF	TGCGCCAGCAGCATGGACAGGGGGAATTCACCCCTCCACTTT
.	TRBV5-1	few	TRBJ1-1	CASRGTEAFF	TGCGCCAGCAGGGGAACTGAAGCTTTCTTT
.	TRBV19	.	TRBJ1-3	CASSIVNSGNTIYF	TGTGCCAGTAGTATAGTCAACTCTGGAAACACCATATATTTT
.	TRBV29-1	.	TRBJ2-5	CSVAGGRVRETQYF	TGCAGCGTTGCTGGGGGCAGGGTTAGGGAGACCCAGTACTTC
.	TRBV7-6	.	TRBJ1-5	CASSLDPSLGASNQPQHF	TGTGCCAGCAGCTTAGATCCGAGCTTAGGGGCTAGCAATCAGCCCCAGCATTTT
.	TRBV19	.	TRBJ2-5	CATSLGPPQETQYF	TGTGCCACCAGTCTTGGTCCGCCCCAAGAGACCCAGTACTTC
TRBD2	TRBV19	.	TRBJ2-2	CASSIASGSGTGELFF	TGTGCCAGTAGTATAGCTAGCGGGAGTGGCACCGGGGAGCTGTTTTTT
TRBD2	TRBV19	.	TRBJ2-1	CASSIREGQVDEQFF	TGTGCCAGTAGTATTCGGGAGGGCCAAGTGGATGAGCAGTTCTTC
.	TRBV6-1	.	TRBJ1-2	CASSETRIPSAGGARNYGYTF	TGTGCCAGCAGTGAAACCAGGATCCCAAGCGCCGGGGGCGCAAGAAACTATGGCTACACCTTC
.	TRBV5-1	.	TRBJ2-1	CASSLEGQQYNEQFF	TGCGCCAGCAGCTTGGAAGGACAGCAGTACAATGAGCAGTTCTTC
.	TRBV10-3	few	TRBJ1-6	CAISESKGNSPLHF	TGTGCCATCAGTGAGTCGAAGGGGAATTCACCCCTCCACTTT
.	TRBV28	few	TRBJ1-2	CASSIGYGYTF	TGTGCCAGCAGTATAGGGTATGGCTACACCTTC
TRBD2	TRBV10-3	.	TRBJ2-3	CAISGTSGTDTQYF	TGTGCCATCAGCGGGACTAGCGGCACAGATACGCAGTATTTT
.	TRBV28	.	TRBJ2-7	CASSLDGYEQYF	TGTGCCAGCAGTTTAGATGGTTACGAGCAGTACTTC
TRBD1	TRBV5-6	.	TRBJ1-2	CASSLQGTPNYGYTF	TGTGCCAGCAGCTTACAGGGGACGCCTAACTATGGCTACACCTTC